This T cell receptor (beta chain) derives from a study of CD8+CD57+ T cells in acquired aplastic anemia. Study-level information: Sorted CD4+ and CD8+ cells yielded DNA averaging about 3.2 ug. Whole-study results and caveats: Statistical testing detected no significant gap in CD8+ Simpson's diversity between patients and controls. The study identified about 30 CD8+ CDR3 sequences shared by patients and controls.

Turning to this clonotype: Its antigen remains unknown. A read error may be the cause here, since a much bigger clone is one base away.

CDR3 and TCR beta VDJ profiling relied on a genomic DNA template. TCRdb reprocessed the reads via MiXCR and lists one record per CDR3 protein. Of a few hundred thousand distinct CDR3 sequences listed, 30% to 40% are singletons. From germline, CDR1 is SGDLS and CDR2 YYNGEE. This CDR3 is built from 14 residues. Sequencing was carried out using sorted CD4+, CD8+, or CD8+CD57+ T cells (not recorded which) from PBMCs. The chain couples TRBV9 to TRBJ1-2; tentatively, D is TRBD1 (6 bases). This sequence originates from a human donor in good health, serving as a control. The CDR3, as DNA: TGCGCCAGCAGCCGAATCCCAGGGGTCTATGGCTACACCTTC. It encodes CASSRIPGVYGYTF. Combining the CDR3 with reference TRBV9 and TRBJ1-2 gives the whole variable domain DSGVTQTPKHLITATGQRVTLRCSPRSGDLSVYWYQQSLDQGLQFLIQYYNGEERAKGNILERFSAQQFPDLHSELNLSSLELGDSALYFCASSRIPGVYGYTFGSGTRLTVV.